Listed below are T cell receptor beta chains from one sample, sequenced in a study of blood T cell repertoires in COVID-19. The protocol was immunoSEQ multiplex PCR, while the TCRdb copy is restricted to in-frame clones and leaves out a portion. This table holds roughly 500,000 clones, approximately 85% found once. Sequenced material: peripheral blood. The receptors were sampled from a human donor in a cohort sampled during active COVID-19. Both conserved end residues are part of each CDR3. D genes are given only for firm matches. Expanded clones are given a class, and other clones once, few, many or no size at all.

CDR3 length,D gene,clone size,J gene,V gene,CDR3 protein,CDR3 DNA
16,.,.,TRBJ1-1,TRBV4-2,CASRTDSVRGRTEAFF,TGTGCCAGCAGGACAGATTCCGTCCGGGGGAGGACTGAAGCTTTCTTT
12,TRBD1,once,TRBJ2-7,TRBV9,CASSAQGSEQYF,TGTGCCAGCAGCGCACAGGGGAGCGAGCAGTACTTC
15,.,.,TRBJ1-5,TRBV6-5,CASSYRGGGNQPQHF,TGTGCCAGCAGTTACCGGGGTGGCGGCAATCAGCCCCAGCATTTT
17,TRBD1,once,TRBJ1-3,TRBV6-2/TRBV6-3,CASSHRDRLQSGNTIYF,TGTGCCAGCAGTCACCGGGACAGGCTCCAATCTGGAAACACCATATATTTT
12,.,.,TRBJ2-5,TRBV6-2/TRBV6-3,CASSPAGETQYF,TGTGCCAGCAGTCCCGCCGGGGAGACCCAGTACTTC
14,TRBD1,.,TRBJ2-3,TRBV5-1,CASSADRGTDTQYF,TGCGCCAGCAGCGCGGACAGGGGAACAGATACGCAGTATTTT
16,TRBD2,.,TRBJ2-3,TRBV10-2,CASSERGGGGADTQYF,TGCGCCAGCAGTGAACGAGGCGGGGGGGGAGCAGATACGCAGTATTTT
16,.,.,TRBJ2-3,TRBV9,CASSVGAGPSTDTQYF,TGTGCCAGCAGCGTAGGAGCTGGGCCGAGCACAGATACGCAGTATTTT
15,.,once,TRBJ2-7,TRBV15,CATSTMAAISGEQYF,TGTGCCACCAGCACCATGGCGGCTATTAGCGGCGAGCAGTACTTC
15,.,.,TRBJ1-5,TRBV7-8,CASSLRTDYNQPQHF,TGTGCCAGCAGCCTCAGGACAGACTACAATCAGCCCCAGCATTTT
16,.,.,TRBJ1-2,TRBV21-1,CASSKKTPGDLYGYTF,TGTGCCAGCAGCAAAAAAACTCCGGGGGATCTCTATGGCTACACCTTC
14,.,few,TRBJ1-2,TRBV4-3,CASSQDRDVGGYTF,TGCGCCAGCAGCCAAGATCGGGATGTAGGGGGCTACACCTTC
15,TRBD2,.,TRBJ2-7,TRBV11-2,CASSFSGSESYEQYF,TGTGCCAGCAGCTTCAGCGGGAGCGAGTCCTACGAGCAGTACTTC
15,.,.,TRBJ2-5,TRBV24-1,CATSDPRTAQETQYF,TGTGCCACCAGTGATCCCCGGACAGCCCAAGAGACCCAGTACTTC
15,TRBD1,.,TRBJ2-1,TRBV9,CASSVAGGIYNEQFF,TGTGCCAGCAGCGTAGCAGGGGGCATTTACAATGAGCAGTTCTTC
13,.,few,TRBJ2-1,TRBV6-1,CASSDGRVNEQFF,TGTGCCAGCAGTGACGGGCGGGTTAATGAGCAGTTCTTC
14,.,.,TRBJ2-5,TRBV7-2,CASSLEVQAETQYF,TGTGCCAGCAGCTTAGAGGTACAGGCGGAGACCCAGTACTTC
14,.,.,TRBJ1-1,TRBV14,CASSPLTVNTEAFF,TGTGCCAGCAGCCCGTTGACAGTGAACACTGAAGCTTTCTTT
15,TRBD2,.,TRBJ2-3,TRBV7-2,CASRPVAGPADTQYF,TGTGCCAGCAGACCCGTAGCGGGCCCCGCAGATACGCAGTATTTT
13,TRBD1,.,TRBJ1-1,TRBV5-6,CASSQTGGSQAFF,TGTGCCAGCAGCCAGACAGGGGGCTCTCAAGCTTTCTTT
17,TRBD1,.,TRBJ2-3,TRBV9,CASSVGGTGGGTDTQYF,TGTGCCAGCAGCGTAGGTGGAACAGGGGGCGGCACAGATACGCAGTATTTT
21,TRBD2,.,TRBJ2-5,TRBV28,CASSGQTRTSGRAGPQETQYF,TGTGCCAGCAGTGGGCAAACTAGGACTAGCGGGAGGGCCGGCCCCCAAGAGACCCAGTACTTC
12,TRBD1,once,TRBJ1-4,TRBV28,CAGSGGNEKLFF,TGTGCAGGGTCAGGGGGTAATGAAAAACTGTTTTTT
19,.,.,TRBJ2-1,TRBV4-2,CASSLRDSGGVGANNEQFF,TGTGCCAGCAGCCTGCGCGATTCTGGAGGGGTTGGGGCAAACAATGAGCAGTTCTTC
17,TRBD2,.,TRBJ2-3,TRBV4-3,CASSHHKAGARTDTQYF,TGCGCCAGCAGCCACCATAAAGCGGGGGCCCGCACAGATACGCAGTATTTT
14,TRBD1,.,TRBJ1-5,TRBV27,CASSPQGAGQPQHF,TGTGCCAGCAGTCCCCAGGGGGCCGGGCAGCCCCAGCATTTT
16,TRBD2,.,TRBJ2-3,TRBV7-8,CASSQGLAGAGDTQYF,TGTGCCAGCAGCCAGGGACTAGCGGGAGCGGGGGATACGCAGTATTTT
15,TRBD1,few,TRBJ2-1,TRBV4-3,CASSQEGQGNNEQFF,TGCGCCAGCAGCCAAGAGGGACAGGGGAACAATGAGCAGTTCTTC